These T cell receptor beta chains were read from a single sample in a study of T cell repertoires in cytomegalovirus infection. TCRdb reprocessed the reads via MiXCR and lists one record per CDR3 protein. The data hold some 920,000 distinct CDR3 sequences, with around 32% observed a single time. Antigens of these TCRs are unknown. The sample in question was cultured CD8+ T cells from PBMCs, obtained from culture after CMV antigen stimulation. The receptors come from a human donor in good health (CMV status not recorded). Some clones in this sample may be carry-over from other donors' samples. CDR3s include the opening cysteine and the closing phenylalanine or tryptophan.

TRBJ2-1 | TRBV7-9 | CASSLRGRSYNEQFF
TRBJ2-1 | TRBV6-6 | CASRKLTSSGSEQFF
TRBJ2-7 | TRBV10-3 | CAISVRDRETYEQYF
TRBJ2-1 | TRBV15 | CATSLGLGSYNEQFF
TRBJ2-5 | TRBV27 | CASSPGQDPQETQYF
TRBJ2-3 | TRBV28 | CASSFDRLGDTQYF
TRBJ1-1 | TRBV27 | CASSRGGGSTEAFF
TRBJ2-7 | TRBV7-9 | CASSSGGKPGQDPYEQYF
TRBJ1-4 | TRBV7-9 | CASRTDRGNEKLFF
TRBJ2-1 | TRBV6-5 | CASSYGLGDEQFF
TRBJ1-6 | TRBV2 | CASMTGFNSPLHF
TRBJ2-7 | TRBV27 | CASSPATGGVNEQYF
TRBJ2-2 | TRBV24-1 | CATSDEPGDTGELFF
TRBJ1-1 | TRBV4-2 | CASSSAGGETEAFF
TRBJ1-1 | TRBV6-6 | CASSLPRLRNTEAFF
TRBJ2-5 | TRBV7-9 | CASSLWTGGSETQYF
TRBJ1-1 | TRBV7-6 | CASSWGTATEAFF
TRBJ1-6 | TRBV7-9 | CASSRGAPLHF
TRBJ1-2 | TRBV27 | CASSSDNFYGYTF
TRBJ2-1 | TRBV4-3 | CASGPSYSPTDEQFF
TRBJ2-2 | TRBV29-1 | CSVEGTTNTGELFF
TRBJ1-5 | TRBV19 | CASSTFSGSNQPQHF
TRBJ2-2 | TRBV12-3/TRBV12-4 | CASSFVRGLRNTGELFF
TRBJ2-2 | TRBV7-8 | CASSLRLAGGPNGELFF
TRBJ2-1 | TRBV12-3/TRBV12-4 | CASSFIGLADNEQFF
TRBJ1-2 | TRBV7-9 | CASIGTGDFYGYTF
TRBJ1-5 | TRBV7-2 | CASSTRPLGNQPQHF
TRBJ2-1 | TRBV7-6 | CASSSRPGLGWNNEQFF
TRBJ2-2 | TRBV7-3 | CASSLMPAGGLGNTGELFF
TRBJ2-1 | TRBV6-1 | CASSYRGHVQFF
TRBJ1-5 | TRBV20-1 | CSASWGHSNQPQHF
TRBJ1-4 | TRBV6-5 | CASSYSAVANEKLFF
TRBJ2-1 | TRBV7-9 | CASSPPGQGRDEQFF
TRBJ2-3 | TRBV6-2/TRBV6-3 | CASSYSKSGGEVVDTQYF
TRBJ2-1 | TRBV27 | CASSSLTGVKSNEQFF
TRBJ1-4 | TRBV7-9 | CASSLYWGASGKLFF
TRBJ1-2 | TRBV11-2 | CASSSETGGAYGYTF
TRBJ2-2 | TRBV7-9 | CASSSDRAGELFF
TRBJ2-3 | TRBV5-1 | CASSPLGDGGYTDTQYF
TRBJ2-1 | TRBV6-5 | CASTLNAGGNYNEQFF
TRBJ2-1 | TRBV12-5 | CASGSDTGESYNEQFF
TRBJ2-5 | TRBV12-3/TRBV12-4 | CASSPTSGRETQYF
TRBJ2-5 | TRBV7-2 | CASSVPGQGAPIETQYF
TRBJ2-6 | TRBV27 | CASSLTTGANVLTF
TRBJ1-6 | TRBV7-3 | CASSLTTTGRNSPLHF
TRBJ2-3 | TRBV27 | CASSSFMTSDTDTQYF
TRBJ2-3 | TRBV7-2 | CASSRPGLAGGLSTDTQYF